These 18 T cell receptor beta chains originate from one sample sequenced in a study of spatial heterogeneity in lung cancer. Notes on the study in general: Tumoral mutation counts were tracked by counts of expanded intratumoral alpha and beta TCRs.

Their target antigens are unknown. The sample's time point: sample taken at primary tumor resection. TCRdb itself ran the 5' RACE reads through MiXCR, one entry per CDR3 protein. The table records over 8,500 distinct CDR3 sequences, less than 6% of them present only once. Sequences were derived from lung tumor tissue, sampled at surgery. These receptors all come from a female donor with early-stage non-small cell lung cancer.

Many counts were recorded for this clonotype. The genes are TRBV27 and TRBJ2-5; D might be TRBD1 (8 bases). Trimming pared 10 bases from V and 1 base from J, leaving 16 bases between. The CDR3 runs to 14 residues. The germline V gene has CDR1 MNHEY and CDR2 SMNVEV (reference sequence). Written as DNA, the CDR3 is TGTGCCACCTCACAGGGGGGGAGCCAAGAGACCCAGTACTTC. Its translation is CATSQGGSQETQYF.

At least ten counts were recorded for this clonotype. The chain is built from TRBV14 and TRBJ1-1; the D is unclear. There are 12 residues in the CDR3. V shed 4 bases and J shed 4 bases, with 7 bases lying between them. CDR1 is SGHDN and CDR2 is FVKESK in the germline V gene. As DNA, the CDR3 is TGTGCCAGCAGCCGCCCTCCCACTGAAGCTTTCTTT. It translates to CASSRPPTEAFF.

This clonotype was recorded many times. The chain employs TRBV28 and TRBJ2-7, with 7 nucleotides matching TRBD2. Per germline, CDR1 MDHEN and CDR2 SYDVKM. The length of the CDR3 is 15 residues. The V gene end was trimmed by 2 bases and the J gene end by 2 bases; junction bases not matched to a gene: 6. CDR3 bases: TGTGCCAGCAGTTTACCCCGGGACTATGCCTACGAGCAGTACTTC. It specifies CASSLPRDYAYEQYF. Filled out from reference TRBV28 and TRBJ2-7, the complete variable domain reads DVKVTQSSRYLVKRTGEKVFLECVQDMDHENMFWYRQDPGLGLRLIYFSYDVKMKEKGDIPEGYSVSREKKERFSLILESASTNQTSMYLCASSLPRDYAYEQYFGPGTRLTVT.

The chain employs TRBV19 and TRBJ2-1; 10 bases match TRBD2. The germline V gene has CDR1 LNHDA and CDR2 SQIVND (reference sequence). This CDR3 comprises 18 residues. The V gene end was trimmed by 4 bases and the J gene end by 7 bases; junction bases not matched to a gene: 16. CDR3 DNA sequence: TGTGCCAGTAGTAGCCCCCTCCCGCTAGCGGGGGAAGGAAATGAGCAGTTCTTC. Its translation is CASSSPLPLAGEGNEQFF.

In this sample, this clonotype turned up many times. The CDR3 protein is CASSPNYPGSSYGYTF. The CDR3 DNA is TGTGCCAGCAGTCCTAATTATCCGGGATCCTCATATGGCTACACCTTC. The chain couples TRBV6-5 to TRBJ1-2, with no clear D. CDR3 length: 16 residues. CDR1 and CDR2 from the germline V gene are MNHEY and SVGAGI. V lost 5 bases, J lost 5 bases, and 21 bases lay in between.

This clonotype has ten or more counts. The chain is built from TRBV30 and TRBJ2-3; D ambiguous. This CDR3 comprises 15 residues. Trimming removed 3 bases at V and 6 bases at J, with 19 bases between. Looked up from germline, CDR1 is GTSNPN and CDR2 is SVGIG (reference sequence). Here the CDR3 reads CAWSSHRPYGDTQYF. The CDR3 nucleotides are TGTGCCTGGAGCAGTCATCGACCCTACGGGGATACGCAGTATTTT.

This clonotype is medium-sized within its sample. This chain connects TRBV6-2 or TRBV6-3 to TRBJ2-1; D uncertain. CDR1 is MNHEY, CDR2 SVGEGT, per germline. V gave up 2 bases and J gave up 3 bases, with 5 bases separating them. The CDR3 runs 13 residues. CDR3 sequence (DNA): TGTGCCAGCAGTTACGGGTACTACAATGAGCAGTTCTTC. This codes for CASSYGYYNEQFF.

The chain joins TRBV28 to TRBJ2-3, with D unclear. Germline lookup yields CDR1 MDHEN and CDR2 SYDVKM. V dropped 2 bases and J dropped 0 bases, with 15 bases sitting between them. The length of the CDR3 is 17 residues. The CDR3 DNA is TGTGCCAGCAGTTTACGGAGAAGGATGCCTAGCACAGATACGCAGTATTTT. This sequence encodes CASSLRRRMPSTDTQYF.

There are many counts of this clonotype. The CDR3 sequence: CASRSDVRLGVDTGELFF. The CDR3 region has the DNA TGTGCCAGTAGATCCGACGTGAGGCTGGGGGTGGACACCGGGGAGCTGTTTTTT. This sequence joins TRBV19 and TRBJ2-2; D assignment may be TRBD1 or TRBD2 (5 bases each). The ends were cut back, 6 bases at V and 3 bases at J, with 23 bases in the middle. The CDR3 consists of 18 residues. Germline V gene lookup returns CDR1 LNHDA and CDR2 SQIVND (reference sequence).

This clonotype was detected many times. This sequence joins TRBV5-1 and TRBJ2-2, with D maybe TRBD1 (6 bases). This CDR3 has 18 amino acids. Trimming took 0 bases from V and 4 from J, leaving 19 bases between them. From germline, CDR1 is SGHRS and CDR2 YFSETQ. The CDR3 spells CASSLGLQGLGSTGELFF. Written as DNA, the CDR3 is TGCGCCAGCAGCTTGGGTCTACAGGGCCTCGGATCCACCGGGGAGCTGTTTTTT.

This clonotype qualifies as medium-sized. The chain recombines TRBV7-6 with TRBJ1-2; D is undetermined. V was shortened by 2 bases and J by 3 bases, with 7 bases between the two germline ends. Germline lookup yields CDR1 SGHVS and CDR2 FNYEAQ. CDR3 length equals 13 residues. This CDR3 is CASSLNPYYGYTF. The CDR3 DNA is TGTGCCAGCAGCTTAAACCCATACTATGGCTACACCTTC. Combining the CDR3 with reference TRBV7-6 and TRBJ1-2 gives the whole variable domain GAGVSQSPRYKVTKRGQDVALRCDPISGHVSLYWYRQALGQGPEFLTYFNYEAQQDKSGLPNDRFSAERPEGSISTLTIQRTEQRDSAMYRCASSLNPYYGYTFGSGTRLTVV.

V gene TRBV20-1 combines with J gene TRBJ2-7, with 10 bases lining up with TRBD2. Germline trimming cut 5 bases from V and 2 bases from J; bases unmatched to any gene: 6. Per the germline V gene, CDR1 is DFQATT and CDR2 is SNEGSKA (reference sequence). The CDR3 has 14 amino acids. CDR3 amino acids: CSAARLAGPYEQYF. The CDR3 nucleotides are TGCAGTGCTGCCCGACTAGCGGGTCCCTACGAGCAGTACTTC.

The sample holds many counts of this clonotype. This chain joins TRBV21-1 and TRBJ2-5; TRBD2 is the table's D call and was not checked against the DNA. TRBV21-1 is noted as a pseudogene. This CDR3 is 18 amino acids long. The chain's CDR3 is CASTKYNGRGRAQETQYF. The CDR3 bases are TGTGCCAGCACCAAATACAACGGTCGCGGGAGGGCCCAAGAGACCCAGTACTTC.

This clonotype was counted many times. The V call is TRBV27, the J call TRBJ1-1; D is undetermined. This CDR3 spans 13 amino acids. Germline V gene lookup returns CDR1 MNHEY and CDR2 SMNVEV (reference sequence). Trimming cost V 0 bases and J 7 bases, with 9 bases left between them. CDR3 nucleotides: TGTGCCAGCAGTTTATCGATGCGCTTTGAAGCTTTCTTT. Translating gives CASSLSMRFEAFF.

Worth noting for this clonotype: The junction departs from germline at one end; a sequencing error may be responsible. The chain recombines TRBV20-1 with TRBJ2-7; D perhaps matches TRBD2 (5 bases). This CDR3 has 13 residues. CDR1 is DFQATT, CDR2 SNEGSKA, per germline (reference sequence). As DNA, the CDR3 is TGCAGTGCTGGGTCCCCTCTAGCCTACAAGCAGTACTTC. This translates into CSAGSPLAYKQYF.

This clonotype is medium-sized (0.01 to 0.1%). V is TRBV10-3 and J is TRBJ2-1; tentative D call: TRBD2 (5 bases). Between the trimmed V and J ends, which lost 0 bases and 7 bases, there was a span of 16 bases. Per the germline V gene, CDR1 is ENHRY and CDR2 is SYGVKD. CDR3 length equals 16 residues. As DNA, the CDR3 is TGTGCCATCAGTGAGTCGGGAGATTGGATTACAAATGAGCAGTTCTTC. Residues: CAISESGDWITNEQFF.

This clonotype has just a few counts. The V and J genes are TRBV5-5 and TRBJ2-3; TRBD2 matches at 10 bases. Trimming at V came to 0 bases and at J to 4 bases, leaving 5 bases not matched to a gene. The CDR3 is 16 residues long. Per the germline V gene, CDR1 is SGHKS and CDR2 is YYEKEE (reference sequence). Here the CDR3 DNA reads TGTGCCAGCAGCTTGGTGTCTAGCGGGAGCGCAGATACGCAGTATTTT. Its protein is CASSLVSSGSADTQYF.

Many counts were recorded for this clonotype. This rearrangement joins TRBV7-2 to TRBJ2-5; 7 bases are a match to TRBD2. Germline V gene data show CDR1 as SGHTA and CDR2 as FQGNSA. The CDR3 length is 13 residues. V lost 5 bases and J lost 4; bases outside the gene matches: 4. CDR3 sequence: CASSRGTTETQYF. The CDR3 coding sequence is TGTGCCAGCAGCCGGGGGACTACAGAGACCCAGTACTTC. Full variable domain (remainder filled in from reference TRBV7-2 and TRBJ2-5): GAGVSQSPSNKVTEKGKDVELRCDPISGHTALYWYRQSLGQGLEFLIYFQGNSAPDKSGLPSDRFSAERTGGSVSTLTIQRTQQEDSAVYLCASSRGTTETQYFGPGTRLLVL.